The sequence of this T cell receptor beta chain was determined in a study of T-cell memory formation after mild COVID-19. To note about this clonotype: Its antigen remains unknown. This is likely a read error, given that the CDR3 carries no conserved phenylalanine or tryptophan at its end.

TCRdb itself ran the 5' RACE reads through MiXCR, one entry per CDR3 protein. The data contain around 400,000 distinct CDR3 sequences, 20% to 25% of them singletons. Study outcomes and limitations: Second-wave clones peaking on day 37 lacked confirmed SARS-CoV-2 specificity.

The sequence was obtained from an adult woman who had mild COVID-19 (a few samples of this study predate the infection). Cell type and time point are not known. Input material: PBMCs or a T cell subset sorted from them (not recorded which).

CDR3 protein: CASSPGTSGRETQYY. In DNA, the CDR3 is TGTGCCAGCAGTCCAGGGACTAGCGGACGAGAGACCCAGTACTAC. The chain uses TRBV12-3 or TRBV12-4 and TRBJ2-5; 11 bases fit TRBD2. The CDR3 length is 15 residues. Trimming removed 5 bases from V and 4 bases from J; junction bases left unmatched: 6.